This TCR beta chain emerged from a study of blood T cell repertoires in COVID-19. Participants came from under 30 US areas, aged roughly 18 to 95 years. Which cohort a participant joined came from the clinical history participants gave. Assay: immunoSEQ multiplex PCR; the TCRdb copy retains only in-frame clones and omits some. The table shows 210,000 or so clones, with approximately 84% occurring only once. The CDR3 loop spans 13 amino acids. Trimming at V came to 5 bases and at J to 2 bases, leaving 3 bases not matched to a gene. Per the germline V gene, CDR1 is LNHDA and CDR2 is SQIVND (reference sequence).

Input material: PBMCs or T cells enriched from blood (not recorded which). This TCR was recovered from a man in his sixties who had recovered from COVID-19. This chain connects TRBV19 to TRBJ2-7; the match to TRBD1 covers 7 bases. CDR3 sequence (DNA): TGTGCCAGTAGTTTCGACAGGGCCTACGAGCAGTACTTC. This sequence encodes CASSFDRAYEQYF.